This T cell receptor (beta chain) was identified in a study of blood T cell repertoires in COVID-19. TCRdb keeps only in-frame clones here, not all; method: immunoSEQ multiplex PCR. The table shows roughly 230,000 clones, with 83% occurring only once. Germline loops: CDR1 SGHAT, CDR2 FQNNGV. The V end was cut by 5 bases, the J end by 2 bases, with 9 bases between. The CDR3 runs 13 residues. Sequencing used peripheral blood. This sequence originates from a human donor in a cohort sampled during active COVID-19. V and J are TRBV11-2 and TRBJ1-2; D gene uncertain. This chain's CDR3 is CASSLARNYGYTF. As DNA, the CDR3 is TGTGCCAGCAGCCTAGCCCGGAACTATGGCTACACCTTC.